The next 15 T cell receptor beta chains were all read from a single sample in a study of blood T cells in healthy people across ages. PCR was performed a second time for about 7 to 12 cycles using a sample-barcoded 5' primer and a J-beta primer mix. TCRdb called the 5' RACE reads again in MiXCR, with one record for every CDR3 protein. The sample gives about 1,800,000 distinct CDR3 sequences, 28% of which show up once; approximately 7.7% is in the top ten. Material for sequencing was blood. The receptor set was obtained from a woman aged 25 to 39 in good health.

This clonotype was counted many times. The rearrangement links TRBV20-1 to TRBJ2-7; the match to TRBD1 covers 9 bases. Unmatched junction bases numbered 10, after V lost 5 bases and J lost 8 bases. This CDR3 comprises 13 residues. Germline CDR1 and CDR2: DFQATT and SNEGSKA (reference sequence). Here the CDR3 reads CSAPGQGKNKQYF. The CDR3 DNA sequence: TGCAGTGCTCCGGGACAGGGAAAGAATAAGCAGTACTTC.

This clonotype showed up just a few times. This sequence joins TRBV18 and TRBJ2-7; D may be TRBD2 (7 bases). Trimming pared 2 bases from V and 4 bases from J, leaving 12 bases between. The CDR3 has 14 amino acids. Germline V lookup: CDR1 KGHSH, CDR2 LQKENI. CDR3 nucleotides: TGTGCCAGCTCACCAAACAGGGAGGGGTACGAGCAGTACTTC. This encodes CASSPNREGYEQYF.

The chain employs TRBV11-2 and TRBJ2-7; 7 nucleotides line up with TRBD1. The J call may be mistaken, given a closer DNA end match to TRBJ2-5. The CDR3 covers 15 residues. Germline V lookup: CDR1 SGHAT, CDR2 FQNNGV. The CDR3 is CASRRTGQVRETQYF. In DNA, the CDR3 is TGTGCCAGCAGACGCACAGGACAGGTTCGAGAGACCCAGTACTTC.

In DNA form, the CDR3 reads TGTGCCAGCAGCCCACAGGGGGCTGGTGGTTCACCCCTCCACTTT. Translating it yields CASSPQGAGGSPLHF. The chain employs TRBV7-9 and TRBJ1-6, with 9 bases fitting TRBD1. Trimming took 5 bases from V and 9 from J; bases not matched to a gene: 8. Looked up from germline, CDR1 is SEHNR and CDR2 is FQNEAQ (reference sequence). This CDR3 is built from 15 residues. Based on the CDR3 plus reference TRBV7-9 and TRBJ1-6, the full variable domain is DTGVSQNPRHKITKRGQNVTFRCDPISEHNRLYWYRQTLGQGPEFLTYFQNEAQLEKSRLLSDRFSAERPKGSFSTLEIQRTEQGDSAMYLCASSPQGAGGSPLHFGNGTRLTVT.

The rearrangement uses TRBV9 and TRBJ2-6; D is ambiguous. The CDR3 spans 16 residues. Germline-derived CDR1 and CDR2 are SGDLS and YYNGEE. V lost 3 bases and J 0 bases, leaving 10 bases between the germline ends. DNA of the CDR3: TGTGCCAGCAGCGAGAGACATAGCTCTGGGGCCAACGTCCTGACTTTC. This encodes CASSERHSSGANVLTF.

This clonotype was observed at least ten times. Here the CDR3 reads CSVEDLPGQGAYEQYF. In DNA form, the CDR3 reads TGCAGCGTTGAAGATCTCCCGGGACAGGGGGCCTACGAGCAGTACTTC. The chain links TRBV29-1 to TRBJ2-7; 11 bases map to TRBD1. There are 16 residues in the CDR3. CDR1 SQVTM and CDR2 ANQGSEA come from the germline V gene. V lost 0 bases and J lost 2; bases outside the gene matches: 6.

This clonotype was seen at least ten times. The chain recombines TRBV28 with TRBJ1-2, with D possibly being TRBD1 (5 bases). Trimming removed 2 bases at V and 5 bases at J, with 9 bases between. This CDR3 contains 13 residues. Germline loops: CDR1 MDHEN, CDR2 SYDVKM. The CDR3 is CASSLPGPYGYTF. CDR3 sequence (DNA): TGTGCCAGCAGTTTACCAGGGCCGTATGGCTACACCTTC.

This clonotype came up many times. The chain couples TRBV5-1 to TRBJ2-1; 8 nucleotides line up with TRBD2. The ends lost 0 bases at V and 8 bases at J; junction bases unmatched: 10. This CDR3 has 16 amino acids. Germline CDR1 reads SGHRS; CDR2 reads YFSETQ. The CDR3 spells CASSLESRGLGYEQFF. CDR3 DNA: TGCGCCAGCAGCTTGGAGTCCCGGGGACTAGGCTATGAGCAGTTCTTC.

This clonotype was counted at least ten times. The V gene is TRBV10-3, the J gene TRBJ2-1, with TRBD2 matching over 7 bases. The CDR3 contains 17 residues. Losses at the gene ends were 2 bases for V and 9 bases for J; bases not matched to a gene: 16. From germline, CDR1 is ENHRY and CDR2 SYGVKD. The CDR3 DNA reads as TGTGCCATCAGTGAGAGGTCTAGCGGTATTACAATGCGTGAGCAGTTCTTC. Its protein is CAISERSSGITMREQFF.

This clonotype was observed a handful of times. The V and J genes are TRBV6-2 or TRBV6-3 and TRBJ1-2; 7 nucleotides agree with TRBD1. Looked up from germline, CDR1 is MNHEY and CDR2 is SVGEGT. There are 13 residues in the CDR3. V lost 10 bases to trimming and J lost 7 bases; unmatched junction nucleotides: 12. DNA of the CDR3: TGTGCCATTTCCTCCGGGACAGAAGTTGGCTACACCTTC. It specifies CAISSGTEVGYTF.

The rearrangement links TRBV12-3 or TRBV12-4 to TRBJ2-7; D not resolved. V lost 6 bases and J 4 bases, leaving 13 bases between the germline ends. CDR3 length equals 13 residues. DNA for the CDR3: TGTGCCAGCAGCATAGGGCTTGCATACGAGCAGTACTTC. As protein: CASSIGLAYEQYF.

This clonotype was seen many times. V gene TRBV5-1 combines with J gene TRBJ2-1; D may correspond to TRBD1 or TRBD2 (5 bases each). Between the trimmed V and J ends, which lost 4 bases and 9 bases, there was a span of 11 bases. Germline assignment: CDR1 SGHRS and CDR2 YFSETQ. The CDR3 is 12 amino acids. CDR3 coding DNA: TGCGCCAGCAGCCTCCCCGGGACTGAGCAGTTCTTC. Its translation: CASSLPGTEQFF.

This clonotype was seen a few times. This sequence joins TRBV27 and TRBJ1-1, with a tentative D call TRBD1 (5 bases). The germline V gene encodes CDR1 MNHEY and CDR2 SMNVEV (reference sequence). The CDR3 covers 13 residues. The V and J ends lost 6 bases and 5 bases respectively, with 13 bases between them. The CDR3: CASRLLGDTEAFF. CDR3 DNA: TGTGCCAGCAGATTGTTGGGGGATACTGAAGCTTTCTTT.

The DNA of the CDR3 is TGCGCCAGCAGCCAAGTCGGGACAGGGGGAGAAAAACTGTTTTTT. It encodes CASSQVGTGGEKLFF. The chain recombines TRBV4-3 with TRBJ1-4; TRBD1 matches at 11 bases. Looked up from germline, CDR1 is LGHNA and CDR2 is YSLEER. V lost 1 base to trimming and J lost 8 bases; unmatched junction nucleotides: 3. The CDR3 totals 15 residues.

This clonotype has more than one count but fewer than ten. The J gene is TRBJ2-7, the V gene TRBV20-1, with TRBD1 as a possible D gene (5 bases). V dropped 3 bases and J dropped 6 bases, with 18 bases sitting between them. The length of the CDR3 is 14 residues. Germline V gene data show CDR1 as DFQATT and CDR2 as SNEGSKA (reference sequence). CDR3: CSASFTGGAAEQYF. The CDR3 DNA reads TGCAGTGCTAGCTTTACAGGTGGGGCTGCCGAGCAGTACTTC.